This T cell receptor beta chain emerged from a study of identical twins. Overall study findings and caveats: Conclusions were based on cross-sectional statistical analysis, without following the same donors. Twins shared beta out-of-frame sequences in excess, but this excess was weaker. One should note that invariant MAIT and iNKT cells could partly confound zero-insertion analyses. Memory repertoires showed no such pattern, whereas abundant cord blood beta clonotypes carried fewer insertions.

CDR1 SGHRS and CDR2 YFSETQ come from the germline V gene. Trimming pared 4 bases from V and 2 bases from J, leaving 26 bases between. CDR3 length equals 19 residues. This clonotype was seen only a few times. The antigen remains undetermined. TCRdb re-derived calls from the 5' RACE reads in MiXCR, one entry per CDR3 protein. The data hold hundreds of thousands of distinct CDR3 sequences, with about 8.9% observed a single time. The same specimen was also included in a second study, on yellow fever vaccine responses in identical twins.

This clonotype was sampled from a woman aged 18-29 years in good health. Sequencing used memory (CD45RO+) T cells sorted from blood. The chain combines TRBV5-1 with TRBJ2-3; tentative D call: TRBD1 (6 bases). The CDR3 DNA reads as TGCGCCAGCAGCCCCGACAGGAGAGGGACCAGCTTTGACACAGATACGCAGTATTTT. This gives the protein CASSPDRRGTSFDTDTQYF.